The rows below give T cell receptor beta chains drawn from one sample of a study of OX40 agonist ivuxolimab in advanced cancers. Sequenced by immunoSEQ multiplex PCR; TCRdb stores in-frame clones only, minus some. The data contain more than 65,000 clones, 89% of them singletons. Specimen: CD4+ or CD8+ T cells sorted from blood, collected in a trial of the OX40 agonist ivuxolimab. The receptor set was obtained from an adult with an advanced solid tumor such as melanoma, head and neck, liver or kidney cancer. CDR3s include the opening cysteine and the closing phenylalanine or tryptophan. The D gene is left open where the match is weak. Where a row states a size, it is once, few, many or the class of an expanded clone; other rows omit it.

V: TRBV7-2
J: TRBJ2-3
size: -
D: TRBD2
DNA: TGTGCCAGCAGCTCAAACAATCTAGCGGGAGGGTGGGGTGGTACGCAGTATTTT
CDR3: CASSSNNLAGGWGGTQYF

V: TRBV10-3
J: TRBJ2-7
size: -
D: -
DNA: TGTGCCATCACCGAAGGGGGGCGAAACGAGCAGTACTTC
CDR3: CAITEGGRNEQYF

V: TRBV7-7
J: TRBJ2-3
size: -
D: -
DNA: TGTGCCAGCAGCTTACAGGGTTCTAGCACAGATACGCAGTATTTT
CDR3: CASSLQGSSTDTQYF

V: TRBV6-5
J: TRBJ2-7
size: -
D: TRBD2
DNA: TGTGCCAGCAGTTACTTAGCGGGATTCACCTACGAGCAGTACTTC
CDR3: CASSYLAGFTYEQYF

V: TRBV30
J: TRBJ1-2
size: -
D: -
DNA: TGTGCCTGGAGGCGACCCAGGACAGACTACTATGGCTACACCTTC
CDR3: CAWRRPRTDYYGYTF

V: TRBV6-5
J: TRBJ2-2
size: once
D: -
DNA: TGTGCCAGCAGTTTCGACGGGCGTGGCTACGGGGAGCTGTTTTTT
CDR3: CASSFDGRGYGELFF

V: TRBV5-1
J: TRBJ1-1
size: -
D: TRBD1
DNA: TGCGCCAGCAGCTACGGGACAGGGGGCACTGAAGCTTTCTTT
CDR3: CASSYGTGGTEAFF

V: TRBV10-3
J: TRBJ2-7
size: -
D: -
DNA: TGTGCCATCAGTGGAACAGCCTACGAGCAGTACTTC
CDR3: CAISGTAYEQYF

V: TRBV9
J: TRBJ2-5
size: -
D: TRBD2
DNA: TGTGCCAGCTCCAGAGGCGGGAGTGGAGAGACCCAGTACTTC
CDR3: CASSRGGSGETQYF

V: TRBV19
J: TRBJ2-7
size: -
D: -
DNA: TGTGCCAGTAGTGGACAGACCCCATACGAGCAGTACTTC
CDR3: CASSGQTPYEQYF

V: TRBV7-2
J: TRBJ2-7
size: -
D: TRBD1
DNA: TGTGCCAGCAGCTACCACAGGGGGAGCTCCTACGAGCAGTACTTC
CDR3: CASSYHRGSSYEQYF

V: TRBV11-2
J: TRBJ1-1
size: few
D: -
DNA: TGTGCCAGCAACCCCGCTATCACGAACACTGAAGCTTTCTTT
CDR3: CASNPAITNTEAFF

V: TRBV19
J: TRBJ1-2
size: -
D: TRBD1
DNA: TGTGCCAGTAGTATAGAACAGGGGTTGGCTGGCTACACCTTC
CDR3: CASSIEQGLAGYTF

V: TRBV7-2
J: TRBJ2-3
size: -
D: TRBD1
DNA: TGTGCCAGCAGTCGGACAGGATCTAGCACAGATACGCAGTATTTT
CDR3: CASSRTGSSTDTQYF

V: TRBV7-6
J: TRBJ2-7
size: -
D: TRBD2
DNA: TGTGCCAGCAGCTCCGGGACTAGCGGCTCCTACGAGCAGTACTTC
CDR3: CASSSGTSGSYEQYF

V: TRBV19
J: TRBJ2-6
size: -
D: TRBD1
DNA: TGTGCCAGTAGTATCGGGACAGGGTCTGCTGGGGCCAACGTCCTGACTTTC
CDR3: CASSIGTGSAGANVLTF

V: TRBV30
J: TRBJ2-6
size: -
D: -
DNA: TGTGCCTGGAGGGTCAGTAGCTCTGGGGCCAACGTCCTGACTTTC
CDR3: CAWRVSSSGANVLTF

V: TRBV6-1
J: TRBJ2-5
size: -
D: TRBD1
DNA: TGTGCCAGCGGAAGGACAGGGGGAGGGACCCAGTACTTC
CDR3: CASGRTGGGTQYF

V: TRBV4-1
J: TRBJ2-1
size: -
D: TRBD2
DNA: TGCGCCAGCAGCCCGACTAGCGGGAGGGCAAATGAGCAGTTCTTC
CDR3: CASSPTSGRANEQFF

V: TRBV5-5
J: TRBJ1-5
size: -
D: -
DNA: TGTGCCAGCAGCTTTGGCGTTAGCAATCAGCCCCAGCATTTT
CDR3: CASSFGVSNQPQHF

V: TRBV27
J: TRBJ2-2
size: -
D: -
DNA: TGTGCCAGCAGTAGGAACGCCGGGGAGCTGTTTTTT
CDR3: CASSRNAGELFF

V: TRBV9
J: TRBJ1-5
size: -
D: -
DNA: TGTGCCAGCAGCGTAGCGGATGGCAATCAGCCCCAGCATTTT
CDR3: CASSVADGNQPQHF

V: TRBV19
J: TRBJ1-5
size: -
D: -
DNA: TGTGCCAGTAGTTTGCTGACGGGCGATTATAGCAATCAGCCCCAGCATTTT
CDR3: CASSLLTGDYSNQPQHF

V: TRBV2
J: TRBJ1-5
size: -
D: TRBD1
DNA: TGTGCCAGCAAGGCGACAGGGGCTTGGGGTCAGCCCCAGCATTTT
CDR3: CASKATGAWGQPQHF

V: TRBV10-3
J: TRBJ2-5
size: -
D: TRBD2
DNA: TGTGCCATCAGGGGGACTAGCAAAGAGACCCAGTACTTC
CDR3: CAIRGTSKETQYF

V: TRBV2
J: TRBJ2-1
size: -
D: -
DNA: TGTGCCAGCAGTGTTGTGGCGGGAAGCTCCTACAATGAGCAGTTCTTC
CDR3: CASSVVAGSSYNEQFF

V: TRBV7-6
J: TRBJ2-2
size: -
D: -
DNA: TGTGCCAGCAGTCTAAGGGGGGGAAGGACCGGGGAGCTGTTTTTT
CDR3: CASSLRGGRTGELFF

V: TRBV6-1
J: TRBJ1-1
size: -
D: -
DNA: TGTGCCAGCAGTGGACAGACAGGAATTGACACTGAAGCTTTCTTT
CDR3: CASSGQTGIDTEAFF

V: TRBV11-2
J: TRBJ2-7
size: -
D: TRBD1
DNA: TGTGCCAGCAGCATACAGGGGCCCCACGAGCAGTACTTC
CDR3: CASSIQGPHEQYF

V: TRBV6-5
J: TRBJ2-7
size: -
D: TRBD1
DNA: TGTGCCAGCAGTTACTCTCAGGGGACAGGGGTTCAGGTGCAGTACTTC
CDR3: CASSYSQGTGVQVQYF

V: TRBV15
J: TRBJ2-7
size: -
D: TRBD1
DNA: TGTGCCACCAGCAGAGATAAGCTAGGACAGGGGAGCTACGAGCAGTACTTC
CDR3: CATSRDKLGQGSYEQYF

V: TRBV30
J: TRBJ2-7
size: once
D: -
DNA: TGTGCCTGGAGTCCTGAGATCGGCGAGCAGTACTTC
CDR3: CAWSPEIGEQYF

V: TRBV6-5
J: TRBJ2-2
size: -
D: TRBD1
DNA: TGTGCCAGCAGCCCTACAGGGGGAATAACCGGGGAGCTGTTTTTT
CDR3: CASSPTGGITGELFF

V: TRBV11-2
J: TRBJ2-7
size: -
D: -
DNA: TGTGCCAGCAGCCCTCGGGGCGGATCCTACGAGCAGTACTTC
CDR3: CASSPRGGSYEQYF

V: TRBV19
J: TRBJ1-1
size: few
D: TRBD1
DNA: TGTGCCAGTAGTTCACAGGGGAGTAGCACTGAAGCTTTCTTT
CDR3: CASSSQGSSTEAFF

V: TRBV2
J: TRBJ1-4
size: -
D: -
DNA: TGTGCCAGCAACACTGGGGGGTTCACTAATGAAAAACTGTTTTTT
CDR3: CASNTGGFTNEKLFF

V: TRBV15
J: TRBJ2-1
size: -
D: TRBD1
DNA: TGTGCCACCAGCAGAGCCGGGACAGGGGACGGTGAGCAGTTCTTC
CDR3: CATSRAGTGDGEQFF

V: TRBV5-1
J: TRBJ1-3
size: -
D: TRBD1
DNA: TGCGCCAGCAGCTCTCACCGGGACAGTTTTTCTGGAAACACCATATATTTT
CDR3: CASSSHRDSFSGNTIYF

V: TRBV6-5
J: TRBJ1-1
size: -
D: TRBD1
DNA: TGTGCCAGCAGTAACTCAGGGGGGTCGAACACTGAAGCTTTCTTT
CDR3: CASSNSGGSNTEAFF

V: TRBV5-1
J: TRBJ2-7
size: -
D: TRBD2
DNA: TGCGCCAGCAGCGGCGGACTAGGGGCCTACGAGCAGTACTTC
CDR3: CASSGGLGAYEQYF

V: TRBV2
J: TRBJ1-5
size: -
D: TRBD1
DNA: TGTGCCAGCAGTTATGGACAGGTCGGAGAGGGTAGCAATCAGCCCCAGCATTTT
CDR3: CASSYGQVGEGSNQPQHF

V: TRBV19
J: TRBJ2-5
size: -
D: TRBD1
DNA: TGTGCCAGTAGTGGCGGGGGACAGGGGGCTGGGGAGACCCAGTACTTC
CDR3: CASSGGGQGAGETQYF

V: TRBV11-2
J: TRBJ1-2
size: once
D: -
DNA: TGTGCCAGCAGCTTTGAAGGGGACTATGGCTACACCTTC
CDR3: CASSFEGDYGYTF

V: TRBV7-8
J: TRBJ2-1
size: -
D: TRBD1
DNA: TGTGCCAGCAGCTTAGCTCATCCGGGACAGGGGGCATATGAGCAGTTCTTC
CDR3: CASSLAHPGQGAYEQFF

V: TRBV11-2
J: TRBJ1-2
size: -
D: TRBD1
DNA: TGTGCCAGCATCGAGTTCCGGGACAGGAATGGCTACACCTTC
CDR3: CASIEFRDRNGYTF

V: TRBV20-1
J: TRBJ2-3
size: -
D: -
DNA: TGCAGTGCCACCACAGATACGCAGTATTTT
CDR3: CSATTDTQYF

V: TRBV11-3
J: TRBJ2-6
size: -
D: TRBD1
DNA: TGTGCCAGCAGCTCCGGACAGGGTGTCGGGGCCAACGTCCTGACTTTC
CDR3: CASSSGQGVGANVLTF

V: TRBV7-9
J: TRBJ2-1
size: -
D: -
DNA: TGTGCCAGCAGCTTTGGGACTTCTGGAGGAATCCATGAGCAGTTCTTC
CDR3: CASSFGTSGGIHEQFF

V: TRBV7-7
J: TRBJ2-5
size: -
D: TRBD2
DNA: TGTGCCAGCAGTATCGGCGGGAGTTCCGAGACCCAGTACTTC
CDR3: CASSIGGSSETQYF

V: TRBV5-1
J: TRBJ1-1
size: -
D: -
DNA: TGCGCCAGCAGCTCAGGGGCCCGATTATTATTGCACACTGAAGCTTTCTTT
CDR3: CASSSGARLLLHTEAFF